Following are 3 T cell receptor beta chains from one sample sequenced in a study of CD8 T cell repertoires and HIV-1 epitope variants. Clones were sequenced by immunoSEQ multiplex PCR, and TCRdb holds only the in-frame ones, with some missing. Here the sample spans almost 6,000 clones, approximately 72% being singletons. These TCRs are of unknown antigen specificity. What was sequenced was cultured CD8+ T cells derived from PBMCs. These receptors all come from a male donor with HIV.

This clone was counted a few times. The J gene is TRBJ2-7, the V gene TRBV6-1; D perhaps matches TRBD1 (6 bases). The CDR3 extends over 11 amino acids. Per germline, CDR1 MNHNS and CDR2 SASEGT. V lost 3 bases to trimming and J lost 7 bases, with 7 bases between them. The CDR3 here is CASSDGQEQYF. In nucleotides, the CDR3 is TGTGCCAGCAGTGACGGACAGGAGCAGTACTTC.

This clone is categorized as medium-sized. The chain has TRBV4-3 and TRBJ1-2; the D is unclear. Germline assignment: CDR1 LGHNA and CDR2 YSLEER. The CDR3 sequence is 16 residues long. Trimming took off 0 bases at V and 3 bases at J, with 14 bases between the two ends. For the CDR3, the DNA is TGCGCCAGCAGCCAAGATCCCCCAGACTTGGACTATGGCTACACCTTC. This gives the protein CASSQDPPDLDYGYTF.

The chain combines TRBV19 with TRBJ1-2; 9 bases align to TRBD1. The germline V gene has CDR1 LNHDA and CDR2 SQIVND (reference sequence). The CDR3 spans 14 residues. V trimming: 6 bases; J trimming: 4 bases; junction bases outside the gene matches: 6. CDR3 in amino acids: CASRDKQGAYGYTF. The CDR3 region has the DNA TGTGCCAGTAGGGACAAACAGGGGGCCTATGGCTACACCTTC.